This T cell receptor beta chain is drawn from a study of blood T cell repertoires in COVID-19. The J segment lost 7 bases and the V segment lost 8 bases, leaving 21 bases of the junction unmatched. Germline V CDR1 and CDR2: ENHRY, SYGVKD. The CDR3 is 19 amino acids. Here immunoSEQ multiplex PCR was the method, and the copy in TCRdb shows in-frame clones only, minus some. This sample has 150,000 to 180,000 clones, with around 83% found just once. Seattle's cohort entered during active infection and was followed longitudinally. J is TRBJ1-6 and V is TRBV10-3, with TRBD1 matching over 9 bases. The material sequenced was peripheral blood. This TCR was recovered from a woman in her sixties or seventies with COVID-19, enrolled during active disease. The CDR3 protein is CAIRGTGPNPNGINSPLHF. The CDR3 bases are TGTGCCATCCGGGGGACAGGGCCTAACCCAAACGGGATAAATTCACCCCTCCACTTT.